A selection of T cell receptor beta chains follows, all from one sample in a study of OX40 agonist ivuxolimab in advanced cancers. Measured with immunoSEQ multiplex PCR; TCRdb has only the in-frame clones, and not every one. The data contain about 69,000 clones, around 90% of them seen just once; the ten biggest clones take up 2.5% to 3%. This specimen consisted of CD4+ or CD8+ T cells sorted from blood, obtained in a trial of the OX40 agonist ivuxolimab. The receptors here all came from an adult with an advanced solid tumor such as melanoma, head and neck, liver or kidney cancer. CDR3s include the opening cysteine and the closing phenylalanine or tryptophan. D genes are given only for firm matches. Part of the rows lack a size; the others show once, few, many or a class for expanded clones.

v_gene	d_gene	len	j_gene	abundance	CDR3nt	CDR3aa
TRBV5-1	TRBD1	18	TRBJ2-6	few	TGCGCCAGCAGCTTGTCTTGGACAGGGGTGTCCGGGGCCAACGTCCTGACTTTC	CASSLSWTGVSGANVLTF
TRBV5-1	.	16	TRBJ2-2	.	TGCGCCAGCAGCTTTGAGAGACAGACGAACACCGGGGAGCTGTTTTTT	CASSFERQTNTGELFF
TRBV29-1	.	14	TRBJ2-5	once	TGCAGCGTTGAACTGGTGGGGGCGGAAGAGACCCAGTACTTC	CSVELVGAEETQYF
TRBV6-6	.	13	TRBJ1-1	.	TGTGCCAGCAGGGGCTTGATGAACACTGAAGCTTTCTTT	CASRGLMNTEAFF
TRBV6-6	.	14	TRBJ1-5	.	TGTGCCAGCAGTTCTGAGGACAGAAATCAGCCCCAGCATTTT	CASSSEDRNQPQHF
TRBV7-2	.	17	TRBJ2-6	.	TGTGCCAGCAGCTTTAACAGTTTATCCTCTGGGGCCAACGTCCTGACTTTC	CASSFNSLSSGANVLTF
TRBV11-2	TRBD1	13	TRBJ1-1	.	TGTGCCAGCAGCAGACAGGGGAACACTGAAGCTTTCTTT	CASSRQGNTEAFF
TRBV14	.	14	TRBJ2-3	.	TGTGCCAGCAGCCCTCTAGCCGGGACAGATACGCAGTATTTT	CASSPLAGTDTQYF
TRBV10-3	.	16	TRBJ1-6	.	TGTGCCATCAGCAGGGGTGGGGAGGAGTATAATTCACCCCTCCACTTT	CAISRGGEEYNSPLHF
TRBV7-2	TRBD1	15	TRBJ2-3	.	TGTGCCAGCAGCTTAAGTGGGACAGGAACTAATACGCAGTATTTT	CASSLSGTGTNTQYF
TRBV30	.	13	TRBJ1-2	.	TGTGCCTGGAGCCAGGGACGGAACTATGGCTACACCTTC	CAWSQGRNYGYTF
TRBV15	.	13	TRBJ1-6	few	TGTGCCACCACAGGACGGGTGGGTTCACCCCTCCACTTT	CATTGRVGSPLHF
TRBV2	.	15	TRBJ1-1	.	TGTGCCAGCAGTGATACTCGGGTTGGAGAGACTGAAGCTTTCTTT	CASSDTRVGETEAFF
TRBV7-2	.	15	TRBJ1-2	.	TGTGCCAGCAGCTTGTGGGGGGAACTTAACTATGGCTACACCTTC	CASSLWGELNYGYTF
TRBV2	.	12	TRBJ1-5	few	TGTGCCAGCAGTGGGACCAATCAGCCCCAGCATTTT	CASSGTNQPQHF
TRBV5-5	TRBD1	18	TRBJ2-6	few	TGTGCCAGCAGCCTTGACAGGGGCCTGCTCTCTGGGGCCAACGTCCTGACTTTC	CASSLDRGLLSGANVLTF
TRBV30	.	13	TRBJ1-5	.	TGTGCCTGGAGTTTAACTAGCAATCAGCCCCAGCATTTT	CAWSLTSNQPQHF
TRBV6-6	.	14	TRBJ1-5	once	TGTGCCAGCAGTTACGTAAATAGCAATCAGCCCCAGCATTTT	CASSYVNSNQPQHF
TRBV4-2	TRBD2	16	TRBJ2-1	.	TGTGCCAGCAGCCAAATGAGCGGGAGGTCGGTCAATGAGCAGTTCTTC	CASSQMSGRSVNEQFF
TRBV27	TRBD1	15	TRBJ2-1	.	TGTGCCAGCACTTCCACAGGGGAAACTTACAATGAGCAGTTCTTC	CASTSTGETYNEQFF
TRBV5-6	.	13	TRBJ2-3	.	TGTGCCAGCAGCCCCAGACTGAGCTCTACGCAGTATTTT	CASSPRLSSTQYF
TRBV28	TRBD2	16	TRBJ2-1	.	TGTGCCAGCAGTTTGTGGACTAGCAATGAACACGGTGAGCAGTTCTTC	CASSLWTSNEHGEQFF
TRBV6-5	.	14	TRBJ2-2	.	TGTGCCAGCAGTATACAGGTGAACACCGGGGAGCTGTTTTTT	CASSIQVNTGELFF
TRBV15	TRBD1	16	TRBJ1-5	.	TGTGCCACCAGCAGAGGGAGGGACAGTAGCAATCAGCCCCAGCATTTT	CATSRGRDSSNQPQHF
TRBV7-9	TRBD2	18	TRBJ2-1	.	TGTGCCAGCAGCTCACCTCGGGGGGGCCCTACCCCCTACAATGAGCAGTTCTTC	CASSSPRGGPTPYNEQFF
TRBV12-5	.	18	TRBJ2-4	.	TGTGCTAGTGGTTCATTCCGAGACGTAAACCTGGCCAAAAACATTCAGTACTTC	CASGSFRDVNLAKNIQYF
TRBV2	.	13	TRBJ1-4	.	TGTGCCAGCAGTGACCCCCTTAATGAAAAACTGTTTTTT	CASSDPLNEKLFF
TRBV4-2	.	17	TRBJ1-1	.	TGTGCCAGCAGCCAGATCGTAACGGGGTTTTCGTACACTGAAGCTTTCTTT	CASSQIVTGFSYTEAFF
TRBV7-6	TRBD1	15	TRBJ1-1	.	TGTGCCAGCAGCTTAGAAGACAGGGTGGGCACTGAAGCTTTCTTT	CASSLEDRVGTEAFF
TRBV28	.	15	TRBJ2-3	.	TGTGCCAGCAGATCCGGGACACCTAGCACAGATACGCAGTATTTT	CASRSGTPSTDTQYF
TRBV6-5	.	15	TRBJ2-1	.	TGTGCCAGCAGTTGGACTACCCCGGCCTACAATGAGCAGTTCTTC	CASSWTTPAYNEQFF
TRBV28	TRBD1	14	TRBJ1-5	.	TGTGCCAGCAGAACCGGGACAGGGGATCAGCCCCAGCATTTT	CASRTGTGDQPQHF
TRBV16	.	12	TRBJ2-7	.	TGTGCCAGCAGCCAGGTTGGCCGGGAGCAGTACTTC	CASSQVGREQYF
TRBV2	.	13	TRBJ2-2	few	TGTGCCAGCAGTGTAGGGCCCACCGGGGAGCTGTTTTTT	CASSVGPTGELFF
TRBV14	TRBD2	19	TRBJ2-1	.	TGTGCCAGCAGCCAGGGACTAGCGGGAGGGATGAGCTCCTACAATGAGCAGTTCTTC	CASSQGLAGGMSSYNEQFF